The 18 T cell receptor beta chains in this list originate from one sample, sequenced in a study of blood T cell repertoires in COVID-19. Clones were sequenced by immunoSEQ multiplex PCR, and TCRdb holds only the in-frame ones, with some missing. The repertoire includes a few hundred thousand clones, approximately 93% of them detected once, and roughly 0.9% sits in the top ten. The specimen sequenced was PBMCs or T cells enriched from blood (not recorded which). The receptor set was obtained from a middle-aged woman who had been exposed to COVID-19.

CDR3 region: CASSTTPGLRSPLHF. The CDR3 DNA reads as TGTGCCAGTAGTACTACCCCGGGTTTACGGTCACCCCTCCACTTT. This chain uses TRBV19 with TRBJ1-6; no clear D. The CDR3 totals 15 residues. Germline V CDR1 and CDR2: LNHDA, SQIVND (reference sequence). Trimming left V 4 bases short and J 10 bases short, with 17 bases between. The full variable domain, completed using reference TRBV19 and TRBJ1-6, is DGGITQSPKYLFRKEGQNVTLSCEQNLNHDAMYWYRQDPGQGLRLIYYSQIVNDFQKGDIAEGYSVSREKKESFPLTVTSAQKNPTAFYLCASSTTPGLRSPLHFGNGTRLTVT.

The J gene is TRBJ2-3, the V gene TRBV3-1 (or the pseudogene TRBV3-2); D call uncertain. The CDR3 spans 13 residues. The germline V gene encodes CDR1 LGHDT and CDR2 YNNKEL (reference sequence). The germline V and J ends were trimmed by 1 base and 3 bases, with 5 bases remaining between them. CDR3: CASSQVITDTQYF. The CDR3 nucleotides read TGTGCCAGCAGCCAAGTAATTACAGATACGCAGTATTTT.

This clone was recorded once. The rearrangement joins TRBV7-3 to TRBJ1-2, with 9 bases lining up with TRBD1. There are 14 residues in the CDR3. Germline lookup yields CDR1 SGHTA and CDR2 FQGTGA. The V and J ends lost 5 bases and 6 bases, in that order; junction bases with no gene match: 7. The CDR3 is CASSPYGTGNGYTF. The CDR3 coding sequence is TGTGCCAGCAGCCCCTATGGGACAGGGAATGGCTACACCTTC. The whole variable domain, remainder taken from reference TRBV7-3 and TRBJ1-2, is GAGVSQTPSNKVTEKGKYVELRCDPISGHTALYWYRQSLGQGPEFLIYFQGTGAADDSGLPNDRFFAVRPEGSVSTLKIQRTERGDSAVYLCASSPYGTGNGYTFGSGTRLTVV.

This sequence joins TRBV15 and TRBJ1-2; D remains ambiguous. The CDR3 loop spans 16 amino acids. Trimming took 0 bases from V and 8 from J, leaving 19 bases between them. The germline V gene encodes CDR1 LNHNV and CDR2 YYDKDF (reference sequence). The CDR3 nucleotides read TGTGCCACCAGCAGAGATTCGGCACAGAGCCCAGACGGCTACACCTTC. This gives the protein CATSRDSAQSPDGYTF.

The chain carries TRBV7-6 and TRBJ1-2; weak D call: TRBD1 (6 bases). The CDR3 loop spans 13 amino acids. Germline CDR1 is SGHVS and CDR2 is FNYEAQ. V lost 3 bases and J 3 bases, leaving 8 bases between the germline ends. The CDR3 reads CASSFSGDYGYTF. In nucleotides, the CDR3 is TGTGCCAGCAGCTTTTCAGGGGACTATGGCTACACCTTC.

The chain uses TRBV30 and TRBJ1-2, with D unclear. In germline, CDR1 is GTSNPN, CDR2 SVGIG (reference sequence). V lost 0 bases and J 7 bases, leaving 6 bases between the germline ends. The CDR3 is made up of 11 amino acids. This chain's CDR3 is CAWSVLVGYTF. CDR3 DNA: TGTGCCTGGAGTGTACTAGTTGGCTACACCTTC.

J is TRBJ2-1 and V is TRBV2, with TRBD1 as a possible D gene (6 bases). From germline, CDR1 is SNHLY and CDR2 FYNNEI. V lost 2 bases to trimming and J lost 3 bases, with 11 bases between them. The CDR3 is 15 amino acids. The CDR3 sequence: CASSEKGGNYNEQFF. The DNA for the CDR3 is TGTGCCAGCAGTGAAAAAGGGGGTAACTACAATGAGCAGTTCTTC.

The V gene is TRBV30, the J gene TRBJ1-1, with TRBD1 identical over 8 bases. V was clipped by 1 base and J by 1 base; unmatched bases: 5. Germline loops: CDR1 GTSNPN, CDR2 SVGIG (reference sequence). The CDR3 length is 15 residues. In DNA, the CDR3 is TGTGCCTGGAGTGCCCAGGGGGCTGGGAACACTGAAGCTTTCTTT. Translating gives CAWSAQGAGNTEAFF.

This rearrangement joins TRBV7-3 to TRBJ2-3; 14 positions agree with TRBD2. The V segment lost 6 bases and the J segment 5 bases; nucleotides outside the gene matches: 4. The CDR3 spans 15 residues. The germline V gene has CDR1 SGHTA and CDR2 FQGTGA. The CDR3 here is CASSRGLAGVDTQYF. For the CDR3, the DNA is TGTGCCAGCAGTCGGGGACTAGCGGGAGTAGATACGCAGTATTTT.

This chain joins TRBV5-1 and TRBJ2-7; TRBD2 matches at 7 bases. Germline V gene data show CDR1 as SGHRS and CDR2 as YFSETQ. The J segment lost 2 bases and the V segment lost 0 bases, leaving 5 bases of the junction unmatched. The CDR3 has 15 amino acids. CDR3: CASSLDQRGTYEQYF. CDR3 sequence (DNA): TGCGCCAGCAGCTTGGACCAGCGGGGCACCTACGAGCAGTACTTC.

This clone was picked up one time. V and J are TRBV13 and TRBJ2-2, with a weak D call TRBD2 (6 bases). The ends were cut back, 5 bases at V and 5 bases at J, with 12 bases in the middle. The CDR3 extends over 14 amino acids. Germline CDR1 is PRHDT and CDR2 is FYEKMQ (reference sequence). The DNA of the CDR3 is TGTGCCAGCAGCCCCCTGGGGGGTACCGGGGAGCTGTTTTTT. Amino acid sequence: CASSPLGGTGELFF.

The chain couples TRBV24-1 to TRBJ1-2; 9 nucleotides line up with TRBD1. Germline V gene data show CDR1 as KGHDR and CDR2 as SFDVKD. The CDR3 length is 14 residues. V shed 9 bases, J shed 3 bases, and the junction held 7 bases outside the gene matches. The CDR3 DNA sequence: TGTGCCACCGAGGGACAGGGAGGAGACTATGGCTACACCTTC. Translated, it gives CATEGQGGDYGYTF.

The chain combines TRBV28 with TRBJ2-3; 7 nucleotides line up with TRBD2. Germline V gene sequence: CDR1 MDHEN, CDR2 SYDVKM. With 8 bases clipped from V and 6 bases from J, the junction kept 17 bases outside the gene matches. The CDR3 covers 16 residues. In nucleotides, the CDR3 is TGTGCCAGCCTCACTTCCAGAGGGAGGGCCGTCGATACGCAGTATTTT. As protein: CASLTSRGRAVDTQYF.

This chain connects TRBV11-3 to TRBJ2-3; tentative D call: TRBD2 (6 bases). In germline, CDR1 is SGHNT, CDR2 YENEEA. The CDR3 extends over 17 amino acids. The V gene lost 2 bases and the J gene lost 5 bases, with 20 bases spanning the gap. The CDR3 DNA sequence: TGTGCCAGCAGCTTAATCTCTGGAGCGGTCGGGGGAGATACGCAGTATTTT. This codes for CASSLISGAVGGDTQYF. Looking up the rest from reference TRBV11-3 and TRBJ2-3 gives the full variable domain: EAGVVQSPRYKIIEKKQPVAFWCNPISGHNTLYWYLQNLGQGPELLIRYENEEAVDDSQLPKDRFSAERLKGVDSTLKIQPAELGDSAVYLCASSLISGAVGGDTQYFGPGTRLTVL.

The chain is built from TRBV10-1 and TRBJ1-1, with D perhaps matching TRBD1 (5 bases). CDR3 size: 13 residues. Germline V CDR1 and CDR2: WNHNN, SYGVQD (reference sequence). V was shortened by 4 bases and J by 8 bases, with 14 bases between the two germline ends. For the CDR3, the DNA is TGCGCCAGCAGTGGCCAGGGCTTAACAGAAGCTTTCTTT. Protein sequence: CASSGQGLTEAFF.

CDR3 sequence (DNA): TGTGCCAGCTCTCGACAATCCGGGACTAGCGGGGGGAGCTCCTACGAGCAGTACTTC. This codes for CASSRQSGTSGGSSYEQYF. V gene TRBV18 combines with J gene TRBJ2-7, with 15 bases that match TRBD2. The CDR3 has 19 amino acids. Losses at the gene ends were 6 bases for V and 0 bases for J; bases not matched to a gene: 12. Germline V gene data show CDR1 as KGHSH and CDR2 as LQKENI.

The chain couples TRBV30 to TRBJ1-2; D is unclear. V lost 2 bases, J lost 4 bases, and 17 bases lay in between. The CDR3 is 15 amino acids. Germline V gene sequence: CDR1 GTSNPN, CDR2 SVGIG (reference sequence). The CDR3: CAWSLHSSPGYGYTF. Here the CDR3 DNA reads TGTGCCTGGAGTCTGCACAGCTCCCCCGGCTATGGCTACACCTTC.

This clone has just one count. The chain joins TRBV5-1 to TRBJ2-5, with a possible D match to TRBD1 (6 bases). This CDR3 has 20 amino acids. Germline loops: CDR1 SGHRS, CDR2 YFSETQ. V lost 1 base and J 4 bases, leaving 29 bases between the germline ends. CDR3: CASSLLTFRARRGGGETQYF. DNA of the CDR3: TGCGCCAGCAGCTTGTTAACTTTTAGGGCGAGAAGAGGGGGTGGAGAGACCCAGTACTTC.